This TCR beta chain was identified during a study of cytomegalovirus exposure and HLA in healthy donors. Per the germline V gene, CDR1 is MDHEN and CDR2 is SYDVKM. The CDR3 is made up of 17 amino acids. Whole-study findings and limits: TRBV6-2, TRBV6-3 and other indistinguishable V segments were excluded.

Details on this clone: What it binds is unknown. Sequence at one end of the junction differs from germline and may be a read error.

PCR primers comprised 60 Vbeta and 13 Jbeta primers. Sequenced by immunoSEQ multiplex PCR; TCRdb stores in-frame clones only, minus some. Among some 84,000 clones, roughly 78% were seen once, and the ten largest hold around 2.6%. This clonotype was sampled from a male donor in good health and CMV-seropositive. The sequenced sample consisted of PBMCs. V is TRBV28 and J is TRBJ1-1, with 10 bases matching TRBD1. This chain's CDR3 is CDSSSTGTGAMNTEAFF. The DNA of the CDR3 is TGTGACAGCAGTTCTACCGGGACAGGGGCAATGAACACTGAAGCTTTCTTT. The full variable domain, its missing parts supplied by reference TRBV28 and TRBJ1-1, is DVKVTQSSRYLVKRTGEKVFLECVQDMDHENMFWYRQDPGLGLRLIYFSYDVKMKEKGDIPEGYSVSREKKERFSLILESASTNQTSMYLCDSSSTGTGAMNTEAFFGQGTRLTVV.